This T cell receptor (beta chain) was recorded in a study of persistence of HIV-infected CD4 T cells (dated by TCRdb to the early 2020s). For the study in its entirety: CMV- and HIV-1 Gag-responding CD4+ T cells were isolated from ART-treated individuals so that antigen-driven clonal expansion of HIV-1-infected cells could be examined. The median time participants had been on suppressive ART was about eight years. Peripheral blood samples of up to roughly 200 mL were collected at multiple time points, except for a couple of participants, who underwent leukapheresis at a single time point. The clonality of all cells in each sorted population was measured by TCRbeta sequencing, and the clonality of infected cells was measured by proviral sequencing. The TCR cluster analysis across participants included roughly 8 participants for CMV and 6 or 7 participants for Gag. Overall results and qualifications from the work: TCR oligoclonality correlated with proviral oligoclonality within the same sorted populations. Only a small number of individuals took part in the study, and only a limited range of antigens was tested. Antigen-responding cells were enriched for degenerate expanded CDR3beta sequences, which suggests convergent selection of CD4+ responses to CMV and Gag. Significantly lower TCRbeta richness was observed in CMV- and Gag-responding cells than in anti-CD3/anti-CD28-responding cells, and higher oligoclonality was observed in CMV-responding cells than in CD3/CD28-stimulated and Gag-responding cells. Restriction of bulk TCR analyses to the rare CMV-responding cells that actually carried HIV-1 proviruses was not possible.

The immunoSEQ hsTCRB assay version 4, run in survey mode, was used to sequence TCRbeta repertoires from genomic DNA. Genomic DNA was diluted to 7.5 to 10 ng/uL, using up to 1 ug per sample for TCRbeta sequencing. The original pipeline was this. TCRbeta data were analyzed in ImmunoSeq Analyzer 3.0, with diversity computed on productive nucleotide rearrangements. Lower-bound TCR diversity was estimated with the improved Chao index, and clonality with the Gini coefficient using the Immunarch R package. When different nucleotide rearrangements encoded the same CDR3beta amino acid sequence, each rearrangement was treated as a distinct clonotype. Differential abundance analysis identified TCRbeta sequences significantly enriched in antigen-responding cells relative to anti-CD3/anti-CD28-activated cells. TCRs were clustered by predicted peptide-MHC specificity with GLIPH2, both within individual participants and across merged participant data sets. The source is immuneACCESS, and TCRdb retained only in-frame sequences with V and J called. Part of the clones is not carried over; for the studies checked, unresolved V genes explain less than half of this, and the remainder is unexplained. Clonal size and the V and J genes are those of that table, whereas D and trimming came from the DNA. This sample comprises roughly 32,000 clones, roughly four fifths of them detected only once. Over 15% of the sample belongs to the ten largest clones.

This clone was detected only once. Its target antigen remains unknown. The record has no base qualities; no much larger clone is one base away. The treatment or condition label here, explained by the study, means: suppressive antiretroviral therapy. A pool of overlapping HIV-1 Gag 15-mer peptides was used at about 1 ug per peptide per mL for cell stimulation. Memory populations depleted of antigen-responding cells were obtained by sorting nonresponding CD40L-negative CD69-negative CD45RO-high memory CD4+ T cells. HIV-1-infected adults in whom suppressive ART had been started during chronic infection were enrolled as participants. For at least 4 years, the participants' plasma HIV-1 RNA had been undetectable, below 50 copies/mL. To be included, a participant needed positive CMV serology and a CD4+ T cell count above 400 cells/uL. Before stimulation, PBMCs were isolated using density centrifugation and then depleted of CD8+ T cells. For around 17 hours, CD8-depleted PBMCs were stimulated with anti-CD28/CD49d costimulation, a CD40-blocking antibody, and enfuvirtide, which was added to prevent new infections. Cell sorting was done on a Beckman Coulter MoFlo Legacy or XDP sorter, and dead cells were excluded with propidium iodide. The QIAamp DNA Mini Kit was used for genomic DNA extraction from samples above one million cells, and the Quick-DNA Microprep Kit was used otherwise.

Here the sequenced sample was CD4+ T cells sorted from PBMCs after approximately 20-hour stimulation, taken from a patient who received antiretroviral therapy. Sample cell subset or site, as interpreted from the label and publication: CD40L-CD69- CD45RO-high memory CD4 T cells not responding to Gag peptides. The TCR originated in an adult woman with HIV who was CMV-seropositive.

In nucleotide form, the sequence is TGTGCCAGTAGTGCCGGACAGGGTTACACCGGGGAGCTGTTTTTT. Its translation reads: CASSAGQGYTGELFF. The chain uses TRBV19 and TRBJ2-2; TRBD1 matches 8 bases in the middle. For this chain, trimming is 5 bases at the V end and 3 bases at the J end, and the number of junction bases without a gene match is 5. From a lookup of the germline V gene (reference sequence), CDR1 and CDR2 are LNHDA and SQIVND. From the cysteine up to the phenylalanine, the CDR3 has a length of 15 residues. Kept here is only the CDR3 DNA, which spans 45 bases and is read in frame from base 1. With the portions outside the CDR3 filled from the reference TRBV19 and TRBJ2-2 genes, the complete variable region becomes DGGITQSPKYLFRKEGQNVTLSCEQNLNHDAMYWYRQDPGQGLRLIYYSQIVNDFQKGDIAEGYSVSREKKESFPLTVTSAQKNPTAFYLCASSAGQGYTGELFFGEGSRLTVL.